This T cell receptor (beta chain) was captured by sequencing in a study of cytomegalovirus exposure and HLA in healthy donors. With 60 Vbeta and 13 Jbeta primers, the PCR was carried out. The table came from immunoSEQ multiplex PCR; TCRdb's copy has only in-frame clones and leaves some out. The data show about 140,000 clones, with roughly 75% seen just once and under 5.5% held by the top ten. Germline assignment: CDR1 SGHAT and CDR2 FQNNGV. V lost 5 bases, J lost 7 bases, and 11 bases stayed unmatched. The CDR3 has 15 residues. Material for sequencing was PBMCs. The sequence came from a man aged 25-45 years in good health. J is TRBJ2-7 and V is TRBV11-2, with 10 nucleotides matching TRBD1. DNA of the CDR3: TGTGCCAGCAGCCCAACCGCGGGACAGGGGCGAGAGCAGTACTTC. This encodes CASSPTAGQGREQYF.